This note documents a single TCR beta chain sequence. The V and J ends lost 3 bases and 0 bases respectively, with 11 bases between them. Germline V gene sequence: CDR1 LGHDT, CDR2 YNNKEL (reference sequence). CDR3 length: 16 amino acids. The data stem from a study of blood T cell repertoires in COVID-19. For the study at large: Samples came from the United States, Italy and Spain, spanning acute and convalescent COVID-19.

Generated by immunoSEQ multiplex PCR, the TCRdb table keeps only in-frame clones and is missing some. Of some 180,000 clones listed, about 70% are singletons. The sample comprised peripheral blood. The chain has TRBV3-1 (or the pseudogene TRBV3-2) and TRBJ2-2; D gene uncertain. The receptor was isolated from a woman between 50 and 59 years old with active or convalescent COVID-19. This CDR3 reads CASSQGRTTNTGELFF. CDR3 bases: TGTGCCAGCAGCCAGGGCAGAACCACGAACACCGGGGAGCTGTTTTTT.